This record looks at one T cell receptor beta chain sequence and its context. Its antigen remains unknown. The data are from a study of CXCR3-negative and CXCR3-positive naive CD8 T cells. Notes on the study in general: Cryopreserved PBMCs had partly decreased CXCR3 expression; fresh PBMCs were used in most assays. Similar TRBV-TRBJ usage characterized naive CXCR3-negative and CXCR3-positive cells; memory cells differed. The study found more hydrophobic TRB CDR3s in CXCR3-positive naive cells than in CXCR3-negative naive cells.

The CDR3 spans 16 residues. The germline CDR1 and CDR2 sequences are SGHDT and YYEEEE. Naive CD8+ T cells showed CD45RO-CCR7+CD27+CD95-. The authors made the TRB cDNA libraries by 5' RACE using UMI labels. Following a re-call of the 5' RACE reads, TCRdb has one entry per CDR3 protein and lacks DNA. Its listing shows 100,000 to 150,000 distinct CDR3 sequences. Sequenced material: naive CXCR3- CD8+ T cells from blood. Subset noted: CD45RO-CCR7+CD27+CD95- naive CD8+ T cells lacking CXCR3 (TNR3-). The clonotype comes from a human donor in good health. Some clones in this sample may be carry-over from other donors' samples. The V gene is TRBV5-6, the J gene TRBJ2-7. The CDR3 reads CASSLARKALTYEQYF.